The 32 T cell receptor beta chains in this list originate from one sample, sequenced in a study of shared clonotypes between healthy human individuals. Only in-frame clones appear in the TCRdb table, and some are missing; sequencing was by immunoSEQ multiplex PCR. This table has fewer than 850,000 clones, about nine tenths appearing once. The sequencing sample was made of memory CD8+ T cells from PBMCs. Subset specified: CD45RO+ cells pooled with CCR7-negative TemRA cells. The origin of the receptors is a man younger than 35 in good health. Some clones in this sample may be carry-over from other donors' samples.

The rearrangement uses TRBV28 and TRBJ2-3, with TRBD2 matching 9 bases. The germline CDR1 and CDR2 sequences are MDHEN and SYDVKM. The CDR3 spans 17 residues. V lost 3 bases, J lost 3 bases, and 10 bases stayed unmatched. CDR3 nucleotide sequence: TGTGCCAGCAGTTTCCCCGCACTAGCGGGCGGTACAGATACGCAGTATTTT. This codes for CASSFPALAGGTDTQYF.

This clone came up once. This rearrangement joins TRBV7-9 to TRBJ2-3; 7 bases are a match to TRBD1. The CDR3 has 17 amino acids. V lost 3 bases, J lost 5 bases, and 14 bases stayed unmatched. Per the germline V gene, CDR1 is SEHNR and CDR2 is FQNEAQ (reference sequence). CDR3 in DNA: TGTGCCAGCAGCTTGGGCTTTTGGGACAGCCTTCAAGATACGCAGTATTTT. It specifies CASSLGFWDSLQDTQYF. The variable domain in full, with the rest retrieved from reference TRBV7-9 and TRBJ2-3, is DTGVSQNPRHKITKRGQNVTFRCDPISEHNRLYWYRQTLGQGPEFLTYFQNEAQLEKSRLLSDRFSAERPKGSFSTLEIQRTEQGDSAMYLCASSLGFWDSLQDTQYFGPGTRLTVL.

The CDR3 spells CASSESSYEQYF. DNA of the CDR3: TGCGCCAGCAGCGAAAGCTCCTACGAGCAGTACTTC. The V and J genes are TRBV5-1 and TRBJ2-7; D is ambiguous. Germline CDR1 SGHRS, CDR2 YFSETQ. CDR3 size: 12 residues. Trimming removed 4 bases at V and 0 bases at J, with 5 bases between. Combining the CDR3 with reference TRBV5-1 and TRBJ2-7 gives the whole variable domain KAGVTQTPRYLIKTRGQQVTLSCSPISGHRSVSWYQQTPGQGLQFLFEYFSETQRNKGNFPGRFSGRQFSNSRSEMNVSTLELGDSALYLCASSESSYEQYFGPGTRLTVT.

Note on this clone: Distinct nucleotide sequences in the sample also encode this CDR3. The chain uses TRBV27 and TRBJ1-2, with D possibly being TRBD1 (5 bases). CDR3 length: 13 amino acids. Trimming removed 3 bases from V and 4 bases from J, with 9 bases in between. Germline V gene data show CDR1 as MNHEY and CDR2 as SMNVEV (reference sequence). Written as DNA, the CDR3 is TGTGCCAGCAGTTTGAGCAGGGTCTATGGCTACACCTTC. It encodes CASSLSRVYGYTF.

This clone was counted many times. This sequence joins TRBV5-1 and TRBJ2-5; D remains ambiguous. V was cut by 0 bases and J by 0 bases, with 6 bases left in between. This CDR3 spans 14 amino acids. Germline CDR1 reads SGHRS; CDR2 reads YFSETQ. The DNA of the CDR3 is TGCGCCAGCAGCTTGGGACGGAACCAAGAGACCCAGTACTTC. Its translation: CASSLGRNQETQYF.

The chain carries TRBV30 and TRBJ1-2; D is perhaps TRBD1 (6 bases). This CDR3 spans 15 amino acids. The ends were cut back, 2 bases at V and 4 bases at J, with 17 bases in the middle. Germline CDR1 is GTSNPN and CDR2 is SVGIG (reference sequence). CDR3 DNA: TGTGCCTGGAGTCCTCCCTTGACAGGAACCTATGGCTACACCTTC. Translation gives CAWSPPLTGTYGYTF.

With respect to this clone: This sequence may be a read error, since a much larger clone differs from it by one base. V and J are TRBV13 and TRBJ2-3; D call uncertain. CDR3 length: 11 residues. Germline assignment: CDR1 PRHDT and CDR2 FYEKMQ (reference sequence). V was shortened by 3 bases and J by 2 bases, with 0 bases between the two germline ends. CDR3 sequence: CASSFTDTQYF. CDR3 sequence (DNA): TGTGCCAGCAGCTTCACAGATACGCAGTATTTT.

The CDR3 protein is CASSLGGNTGELFF. CDR3 nucleotides: TGTGCCAGCAGCCTGGGGGGCAACACCGGGGAGCTGTTTTTT. The chain couples TRBV14 to TRBJ2-2; possibly TRBD1 or TRBD2 for D (6 bases each). The CDR3 contains 14 residues. Looked up from germline, CDR1 is SGHDN and CDR2 is FVKESK. Trimming left V 4 bases short and J 2 bases short, with 8 bases between.

V and J are TRBV19 and TRBJ2-1; D ambiguous. The CDR3 covers 15 residues. V lost 8 bases and J lost 4, with 18 bases in between. Germline V CDR1 and CDR2: LNHDA, SQIVND (reference sequence). Here the CDR3 DNA reads TGTGCCAGTGTGGCTGGCTTTGGGTGGTACAATGAGCAGTTCTTC. Protein sequence: CASVAGFGWYNEQFF. Variable domain in full (rest from reference TRBV19 and TRBJ2-1): DGGITQSPKYLFRKEGQNVTLSCEQNLNHDAMYWYRQDPGQGLRLIYYSQIVNDFQKGDIAEGYSVSREKKESFPLTVTSAQKNPTAFYLCASVAGFGWYNEQFFGPGTRLTVL.

The chain recombines TRBV11-2 with TRBJ1-1; D remains unclear. The CDR3 extends over 14 amino acids. Germline values: CDR1 SGHAT, CDR2 FQNNGV. The V gene lost 1 base and the J gene lost 0 bases, with 6 bases spanning the gap. The CDR3 protein is CASSLGVLNTEAFF. CDR3 DNA: TGTGCCAGCAGCTTAGGGGTTTTGAACACTGAAGCTTTCTTT.

Points on this clone: A read error is likely here: a far larger clone is one base away. The rearrangement joins TRBV7-9 to TRBJ2-3, with D maybe TRBD1 (6 bases). Looked up from germline, CDR1 is SEHNR and CDR2 is FQNEAQ (reference sequence). This CDR3 has 15 amino acids. The CDR3 reads CAGSLDTGLHDTQYF. The CDR3 DNA reads as TGTGCCGGCAGCTTAGATACAGGGCTACACGATACGCAGTATTTT.

The V and J genes are TRBV7-8 and TRBJ1-1; no firm D call. Trimming left V 4 bases short and J 1 base short, with 7 bases between. The CDR3 runs 13 residues. The V gene's germline CDR1 is SGHVS and CDR2 FQNEAQ. The CDR3 loop reads CASSSPPNTEAFF. The CDR3 DNA reads TGTGCCAGCAGCTCACCCCCGAACACTGAAGCTTTCTTT.

J is TRBJ2-5 and V is TRBV11-2, with 11 bases matching TRBD2. The DNA end is more similar to TRBJ2-7, so the J call may be wrong. Looked up from germline, CDR1 is SGHAT and CDR2 is FQNNGV. The CDR3 runs to 14 residues. The CDR3 sequence is CASSFGTSGYEQYF. CDR3 DNA: TGTGCCAGCAGCTTCGGGACTAGCGGCTACGAGCAGTACTTC.

The chain couples TRBV5-1 to TRBJ2-1; a weak D match, TRBD1 (6 bases). Per germline, CDR1 SGHRS and CDR2 YFSETQ. V lost 2 bases and J lost 5, with 11 bases in between. The CDR3 has 14 residues. CDR3 in DNA: TGCGCCAGCAGCTTCCTGGGGGCCCACAATGAGCAGTTCTTC. Protein: CASSFLGAHNEQFF.

This chain connects TRBV2 to TRBJ2-1, with TRBD2 matching 9 bases. Germline V gene data show CDR1 as SNHLY and CDR2 as FYNNEI. This CDR3 is 14 amino acids long. Trimming removed 8 bases from V and 4 bases from J; junction bases left unmatched: 6. The CDR3: CASRQAGGYNEQFF. CDR3 coding DNA: TGTGCCAGCCGGCAAGCGGGAGGATACAATGAGCAGTTCTTC.

The rearrangement uses TRBV7-6 and TRBJ2-3; 11 nucleotides align to TRBD2. This CDR3 has 19 amino acids. Germline lookup yields CDR1 SGHVS and CDR2 FNYEAQ. V trimming: 5 bases; J trimming: 1 base; junction bases outside the gene matches: 14. CDR3 loop: CASSQILAGENMGTDTQYF. In DNA form, the CDR3 reads TGTGCCAGCAGCCAAATACTAGCGGGAGAAAATATGGGCACAGATACGCAGTATTTT.

The chain employs TRBV5-6 and TRBJ2-1; 8 bases are shared with TRBD2. Germline CDR1 and CDR2: SGHDT and YYEEEE. V dropped 1 base and J dropped 2; count of bases not matched to a gene: 2. The CDR3 runs to 15 residues. CDR3 nucleotide sequence: TGTGCCAGCAGCTTGAGCGGGGGAGCCTACAATGAGCAGTTCTTC. It codes for CASSLSGGAYNEQFF.

This chain connects TRBV9 to TRBJ2-7, with TRBD1 identical over 7 bases. Trimming at V came to 0 bases and at J to 5 bases, leaving 5 bases not matched to a gene. Germline values: CDR1 SGDLS, CDR2 YYNGEE. CDR3 length: 14 amino acids. The CDR3 region is CASSVGDRAHEQYF. In nucleotides, the CDR3 is TGTGCCAGCAGCGTAGGCGACAGGGCCCACGAGCAGTACTTC.

The chain joins TRBV5-6 to TRBJ2-7; tentatively, D is TRBD1 (6 bases). The CDR3 extends over 15 amino acids. In germline, CDR1 is SGHDT, CDR2 YYEEEE. V lost 8 bases and J lost 3, with 21 bases in between. The CDR3: CARNSYRDIYYEQYF. In DNA, the CDR3 is TGTGCCAGGAATTCGTACCGGGACATTTACTACGAGCAGTACTTC.

The chain couples TRBV28 to TRBJ1-1; 8 nucleotides align to TRBD1. The trim removed 2 bases at V and 5 bases at J, leaving 13 bases unmatched. The CDR3 is 17 residues long. Looked up from germline, CDR1 is MDHEN and CDR2 is SYDVKM. The CDR3 nucleotides are TGTGCCAGCAGTTTACCCGAAACAGGGGGAGGACGGACTGAAGCTTTCTTT. Its translation is CASSLPETGGGRTEAFF.

V usage is TRBV7-3 and J usage is TRBJ1-1; D is possibly TRBD1 (6 bases). CDR3 length: 14 residues. The germline V and J ends were trimmed by 0 bases and 8 bases, with 13 bases remaining between them. Germline CDR1 SGHTA, CDR2 FQGTGA. CDR3 DNA sequence: TGTGCCAGCAGCTTAACAGGGGGTAGTAGGGAAGCTTTCTTT. Translation: CASSLTGGSREAFF.

CDR3 protein: CASSLSPGPQLEQYF. CDR3 nucleotide sequence: TGTGCCAGCAGCCTTAGCCCAGGGCCCCAGCTCGAGCAGTACTTC. This rearrangement joins TRBV7-9 to TRBJ2-7, with D possibly TRBD1 on 5 matching bases. This CDR3 spans 15 amino acids. Trimming shortened V by 5 bases and J by 6 bases, and 20 bases separated the two germline ends. Per the germline V gene, CDR1 is SEHNR and CDR2 is FQNEAQ (reference sequence).

The CDR3 region is CASSAGPEQFF. The CDR3 nucleotides read TGCGCCAGCAGCGCCGGGCCTGAGCAGTTCTTC. The chain carries TRBV5-1 and TRBJ2-1; no definite D call. Germline loops: CDR1 SGHRS, CDR2 YFSETQ. The CDR3 sequence is 11 residues long. V was clipped by 4 bases and J by 9 bases, with 8 bases between them.

J is TRBJ2-2 and V is TRBV27; unclear D gene. The V end lost 6 bases, the J end lost 2 bases, and 10 bases lay between the germline ends. Per the germline V gene, CDR1 is MNHEY and CDR2 is SMNVEV (reference sequence). CDR3 length equals 14 residues. The CDR3 bases are TGTGCCAGCAGCAGCCTACTAAACACCGGGGAGCTGTTTTTT. Its translation is CASSSLLNTGELFF.

The chain employs TRBV7-8 and TRBJ2-7; D unclear. V lost 0 bases to trimming and J lost 5 bases, with 11 bases between them. CDR3 size: 14 residues. The germline V gene has CDR1 SGHVS and CDR2 FQNEAQ. The CDR3 is CASSLAGPSHEQYF. In nucleotides, the CDR3 is TGTGCCAGCAGCTTAGCGGGCCCAAGCCACGAGCAGTACTTC.

The chain carries TRBV9 and TRBJ2-1, with D perhaps given as TRBD1 or TRBD2 (5 bases each). The CDR3 runs to 17 residues. Trimming removed 3 bases from V and 12 bases from J, with 28 bases in between. Germline CDR1 is SGDLS and CDR2 is YYNGEE. The CDR3: CASSDPVTVLKGSVQFF. CDR3 DNA: TGTGCCAGCAGCGATCCCGTGACAGTCTTGAAGGGGAGTGTGCAGTTCTTC.

The chain uses TRBV27 and TRBJ2-2; 8 nucleotides line up with TRBD2. CDR3 length: 14 amino acids. Germline CDR1 and CDR2: MNHEY and SMNVEV (reference sequence). V was pared by 3 bases and J by 5 bases, with 2 bases of the junction left unmatched. The chain's CDR3 is CASSFERGTGELFF. CDR3 sequence (DNA): TGTGCCAGCAGTTTCGAGCGGGGGACCGGGGAGCTGTTTTTT.

V usage is TRBV21-1 and J usage is TRBJ2-3; the D call TRBD2 from the table was never checked on the DNA. TRBV21-1 has pseudogene status. The CDR3 runs to 19 residues. The CDR3 sequence is CASSKKVRTSAVFTDTQYF. The CDR3, as DNA: TGTGCCAGCAGCAAAAAAGTGCGGACTAGCGCCGTCTTCACAGATACGCAGTATTTT.

The chain joins TRBV4-1 to TRBJ2-3; 10 bases are a match to TRBD2. This CDR3 is built from 21 residues. V gave up 0 bases and J gave up 5 bases; unmatched junction bases: 20. CDR1 MGHRA and CDR2 YSYEKL come from the germline V gene. The CDR3 region has the DNA TGCGCCAGCAGCCAAGATATCCCTCTAGCGGGAGTTGCCACACACAGAGATACGCAGTATTTT. It codes for CASSQDIPLAGVATHRDTQYF.

V is TRBV29-1 and J is TRBJ2-3, with 12 bases matching TRBD2. The CDR3 runs 15 residues. V was clipped by 6 bases and J by 2 bases; unmatched bases: 6. Germline lookup yields CDR1 SQVTM and CDR2 ANQGSEA. The CDR3 DNA reads TGCAGCGTGGAGACTAGCGGGAGTGACACAGATACGCAGTATTTT. This encodes CSVETSGSDTDTQYF.

The rearrangement links TRBV7-9 to TRBJ2-1; D call uncertain. This CDR3 spans 14 amino acids. The V end lost 1 base, the J end lost 8 bases, and 12 bases lay between the germline ends. Per germline, CDR1 SEHNR and CDR2 FQNEAQ (reference sequence). This chain's CDR3 is CASSLDSPRDEQFF. The CDR3 DNA reads as TGTGCCAGCAGCTTAGATTCGCCCAGAGATGAGCAGTTCTTC.

J is TRBJ2-3 and V is TRBV27, with D hard to call. The germline CDR1 and CDR2 sequences are MNHEY and SMNVEV (reference sequence). Between the trimmed V and J ends, which lost 3 bases and 2 bases, there was a span of 6 bases. CDR3 length: 13 amino acids. CDR3 region: CASSFEPTDTQYF. DNA of the CDR3: TGTGCCAGCAGTTTCGAGCCCACAGATACGCAGTATTTT.